This T cell receptor (beta chain) was identified during a study of graft-versus-host responses after intestinal transplantation. About the study: Every recipient had anti-thymocyte globulin induction and two to four years of tacrolimus plus steroids.

Assay: immunoSEQ multiplex PCR; the TCRdb copy retains only in-frame clones and omits some. The sample lists 65,000 to 85,000 clones; roughly 89% were seen once. V dropped 7 bases and J dropped 5 bases, with 15 bases sitting between them. The CDR3 is 14 amino acids. Germline CDR1 and CDR2: SNHLY and FYNNEI. The rearrangement uses TRBV2 and TRBJ1-5; TRBD1 might be the D (6 bases). This TCR came from a human patient who received an intestinal transplant, so some T cells may come from the graft donor. The sequences come from bone marrow, collected 700 to 750 days after intestinal transplantation. The CDR3 loop is CASKGTGIDQPQHF. In DNA, the CDR3 is TGTGCCAGCAAGGGAACAGGGATTGATCAGCCCCAGCATTTT.